Listed below are T cell receptor beta chains from one sample, sequenced in a study of cytomegalovirus exposure and HLA in healthy donors. Profiling relied on immunoSEQ multiplex PCR, and the TCRdb table lists in-frame clones only, not all of them. The sample yields over 100,000 clones, roughly 80% seen once. Sequencing input: PBMCs. The source of these receptors is a female donor in good health and CMV-seronegative. Each CDR3 is given without its conserved first and last residue.

length	V	CDR3
12	TRBV15	ATSAHTNPGEQY
12	TRBV28	ASSLDRMRQPQH
15	TRBV28	ASSLLLTGTSNQPQH
12	TRBV5-1	ASSRGQAAYGYT
12	TRBV27	ASSPGTGYYEQY
12	TRBV6-6	ASSYSPSYNEQF
14	TRBV28	ASSPAGGWGTDTQY
14	TRBV18	ASSEATGSFNYGYT
12	TRBV5-1	ASQGGQGPGELF
8	TRBV20-1	SARQETQY
13	TRBV7-6	ASTQGGGGSYEQY
10	TRBV7-2	ASSSQGRVHT
13	TRBV2	ASSPLDRGQGEQY
15	TRBV4-3	ASSQDGRLAATDTQY
14	TRBV5-1	ASSLVEASSYNEQF
11	TRBV6-1	ASSRDRDDEQY
12	TRBV30	AFHPGQGPGEQY
14	TRBV19	ASSIGGVYSTYEQY
13	TRBV5-1	ASSLQGQGAYEQY
15	TRBV14	ASSQDQGGRITETQY
17	TRBV28	ASSLAVPYRAPANYGYT
13	TRBV6-5	ASSYSGQLLYEQY
12	TRBV7-6	ASSFRLGSETQY
10	TRBV30	AFDKAGYGYT
11	TRBV7-6	ASSRGIAETQY
10	TRBV12-5	ASGWDSNEQY
14	TRBV25-1	ASSESGLAGRETQY